This entry lists 32 T cell receptor beta chains sequenced from one sample in a study of cytomegalovirus exposure and HLA in healthy donors. PCR was performed using 60 Vbeta and 13 Jbeta primers. Libraries were prepared by immunoSEQ multiplex PCR; TCRdb keeps only in-frame clonotypes and omits some of them. Of over 150,000 clones in the sample, about 78% were seen once. The specimen was PBMCs. The receptors here all came from a woman aged 30 to 39 in good health and CMV-seronegative.

This sequence joins TRBV10-2 and TRBJ2-1; 7 bases align to TRBD2. Per the germline V gene, CDR1 is WSHSY and CDR2 is SAAADI. The CDR3 length is 15 residues. V was clipped by 1 base and J by 4 bases; unmatched bases: 4. This CDR3 reads CASSEFPSGYNEQFF. The CDR3, as DNA: TGCGCCAGCAGTGAGTTCCCTAGCGGTTACAATGAGCAGTTCTTC.

This chain connects TRBV21-1 to TRBJ1-5. TRBV21-1 is flagged as a pseudogene. This CDR3 is built from 12 residues. The CDR3, as DNA: TGTGCCAGCAGCAAAGGAGATCAGCCCCAGCATTTT. Protein sequence: CASSKGDQPQHF.

The chain joins TRBV4-1 to TRBJ2-3, with 8 bases that match TRBD2. The V gene's germline CDR1 is MGHRA and CDR2 YSYEKL. CDR3 length: 14 residues. The junction had 9 bases not matched to a gene; V was cut back by 11 bases and J by 2 bases. The CDR3, as DNA: TGCGCCGTTCGCGGGGGGCCCCACACAGATACGCAGTATTTT. Amino acids: CAVRGGPHTDTQYF.

The chain uses TRBV6-1 and TRBJ1-6; D gene ambiguous. Germline values: CDR1 MNHNS, CDR2 SASEGT. Trimming took 1 base from V and 10 from J, leaving 17 bases between them. The CDR3 has 16 amino acids. In DNA, the CDR3 is TGTGCCAGCAGTGAAGTGCAAGTGTGGCAAAGATCACCCCTCCACTTT. It yields the protein CASSEVQVWQRSPLHF.

The count of this clone is one. CDR3 in DNA: TGTGCCAGTAGCAACTCGGGACAGTTCAATGAGCAGTTCTTC. Its translation: CASSNSGQFNEQFF. V gene TRBV19 combines with J gene TRBJ2-1, with 7 bases aligning to TRBD1. Germline V lookup: CDR1 LNHDA, CDR2 SQIVND (reference sequence). The CDR3 loop spans 14 amino acids. V shed 6 bases and J 6 bases; nucleotides not matched to a gene: 8.

Only a few counts were recorded for this clone. V and J are TRBV5-6 and TRBJ1-3; D call uncertain. Germline loops: CDR1 SGHDT, CDR2 YYEEEE. V was trimmed by 0 bases and J by 0 bases, leaving 7 bases between them. The CDR3 consists of 15 residues. The CDR3 nucleotides are TGTGCCAGCAGCTTGGGGCTGCTCTCTGGAAACACCATATATTTT. Protein sequence: CASSLGLLSGNTIYF.

V usage is TRBV6-5 and J usage is TRBJ2-7, with D unresolved. In germline, CDR1 is MNHEY, CDR2 SVGAGI. The CDR3 loop spans 13 amino acids. V was pared by 2 bases and J by 1 base, with 6 bases between. The DNA of the CDR3 is TGTGCCAGCAGTTACGGCCTGTCCTACGAGCAGTACTTC. Protein: CASSYGLSYEQYF.

V and J are TRBV11-2 and TRBJ1-4; 7 bases fit TRBD1. The ends lost 3 bases at V and 0 bases at J; junction bases unmatched: 1. The CDR3 extends over 15 amino acids. CDR1 and CDR2 from the germline V gene are SGHAT and FQNNGV. DNA for the CDR3: TGTGCCAGCAGCTTGGGGACAGCAACTAATGAAAAACTGTTTTTT. This encodes CASSLGTATNEKLFF.

The chain recombines TRBV19 with TRBJ2-7; TRBD1 agrees at 9 bases. Per the germline V gene, CDR1 is LNHDA and CDR2 is SQIVND (reference sequence). CDR3 length: 14 residues. V lost 5 bases, J lost 0 bases, and 2 bases stayed unmatched. In DNA, the CDR3 is TGTGCCAGTAGTGAGGGACAGGGCTCCTACGAGCAGTACTTC. Its translation is CASSEGQGSYEQYF.

Notes on this clone: Other DNA sequences of this sample code for an identical CDR3. The chain employs TRBV2 and TRBJ2-7; weak D call: TRBD2 (6 bases). Trimming shortened V by 3 bases and J by 0 bases, and 9 bases separated the two germline ends. CDR1 and CDR2 from the germline V gene are SNHLY and FYNNEI. The CDR3 has 14 amino acids. CDR3 DNA sequence: TGTGCCAGCAGTGATCAGGGAGGCTCCTACGAGCAGTACTTC. Encoded protein: CASSDQGGSYEQYF.

The CDR3 DNA reads as TGTGCCAGCAGCCAAGTTAACCAAGAGACCCAGTACTTC. It yields the protein CASSQVNQETQYF. V usage is TRBV14 and J usage is TRBJ2-5; D is unclear. CDR1 SGHDN and CDR2 FVKESK come from the germline V gene. Trimming pared 1 base from V and 0 bases from J, leaving 3 bases between. This CDR3 has 13 amino acids.

The table lists this clone with a few counts. The rearrangement joins TRBV5-4 to TRBJ2-4, with 9 bases fitting TRBD2. V dropped 4 bases and J dropped 13; count of bases not matched to a gene: 15. Germline CDR1 SGHNT, CDR2 YYREEE (reference sequence). This CDR3 is 15 amino acids long. The CDR3 nucleotides read TGTGCCAGCAGCCAAGGACTAGCGCAGTCAACGGAGCAGTACTTC. Its protein is CASSQGLAQSTEQYF.

The V gene is TRBV29-1, the J gene TRBJ2-1; TRBD2 matches at 7 bases. Germline trimming cut 7 bases from V and 0 bases from J; bases unmatched to any gene: 15. CDR1 and CDR2 (germline): SQVTM, ANQGSEA. The CDR3 loop spans 17 amino acids. CDR3 DNA: TGCAGCGGCACTAGCGTAGCCATCCTAAACTCCTACAATGAGCAGTTCTTC. Its translation: CSGTSVAILNSYNEQFF.

Many counts were recorded for this clone. This sequence joins TRBV5-1 and TRBJ1-2, with a possible D match to TRBD1 (5 bases). V was shortened by 4 bases and J by 4 bases, with 14 bases between the two germline ends. This CDR3 has 14 residues. Germline V gene lookup returns CDR1 SGHRS and CDR2 YFSETQ. The CDR3 spells CASSVFTGIYGYTF. In DNA form, the CDR3 reads TGCGCCAGCAGCGTTTTTACAGGAATCTATGGCTACACCTTC.

This clone occurred once. The chain links TRBV6-6 to TRBJ2-7; D not certain. The V and J ends lost 5 bases and 4 bases respectively, with 9 bases between them. The CDR3 spans 12 residues. Germline V gene data show CDR1 as MNHNY and CDR2 as SVGAGI (reference sequence). The CDR3 DNA reads TGTGCCAGCAGTCCCTCCGGGTACGAGCAGTACTTC. Its protein product is CASSPSGYEQYF.

This CDR3 is CASGYLSGNTEAFF. The CDR3 DNA reads as TGTGCTAGTGGTTACCTCAGTGGGAACACTGAAGCTTTCTTT. The chain links TRBV12-5 to TRBJ1-1; D is unresolved. The CDR3 covers 14 residues. The germline V gene has CDR1 LGHNT and CDR2 FRNRAP. Trimming shortened V by 4 bases and J by 1 base, and 10 bases separated the two germline ends.

The chain recombines TRBV4-2 with TRBJ2-7; D might be TRBD2 (5 bases). Per germline, CDR1 LGHNA and CDR2 YNFKEQ. The CDR3 length is 13 residues. Trimming cost V 2 bases and J 5 bases, with 10 bases left between them. CDR3 sequence reads: CASSQTEADEQYF. The DNA of the CDR3 is TGTGCCAGCAGCCAAACGGAGGCGGACGAGCAGTACTTC.

The chain carries TRBV7-6 and TRBJ2-1; 9 bases are a match to TRBD2. Trimming removed 1 base from V and 4 bases from J; junction bases left unmatched: 11. The V gene's germline CDR1 is SGHVS and CDR2 FNYEAQ. CDR3 length: 18 amino acids. CDR3 region: CASSLGAGGFNRYNEQFF. Written as DNA, the CDR3 is TGTGCCAGCAGCTTAGGGGCGGGAGGGTTCAACCGGTACAATGAGCAGTTCTTC. The full variable domain, in which reference TRBV7-6 and TRBJ2-1 provide the parts outside the CDR3, is GAGVSQSPRYKVTKRGQDVALRCDPISGHVSLYWYRQALGQGPEFLTYFNYEAQQDKSGLPNDRFSAERPEGSISTLTIQRTEQRDSAMYRCASSLGAGGFNRYNEQFFGPGTRLTVL.

J is TRBJ2-3 and V is TRBV9, with D maybe TRBD2 (5 bases). The CDR3 covers 20 residues. CDR1 and CDR2 (germline): SGDLS, YYNGEE. V gave up 3 bases and J gave up 4 bases, with 30 bases separating them. The CDR3: CASSGGVSSLSPFCPDTQYF. CDR3 nucleotide sequence: TGTGCCAGCAGCGGGGGAGTGTCTAGCTTATCCCCCTTTTGCCCAGATACGCAGTATTTT. Filled out from reference TRBV9 and TRBJ2-3, the complete variable domain reads DSGVTQTPKHLITATGQRVTLRCSPRSGDLSVYWYQQSLDQGLQFLIQYYNGEERAKGNILERFSAQQFPDLHSELNLSSLELGDSALYFCASSGGVSSLSPFCPDTQYFGPGTRLTVL.

This clone was counted a single time. The chain joins TRBV7-9 to TRBJ1-1; a possible D gene is TRBD1 (5 bases). The V gene's germline CDR1 is SEHNR and CDR2 FQNEAQ (reference sequence). The CDR3 is 13 amino acids. The ends were cut back, 2 bases at V and 8 bases at J, with 12 bases in the middle. This CDR3 reads CASSLSDRREAFF. The CDR3 DNA is TGTGCCAGCAGCTTAAGTGACAGAAGAGAAGCTTTCTTT.

This clone was detected only once. The chain joins TRBV28 to TRBJ1-1; D ambiguous. This CDR3 is built from 11 residues. Trimming cost V 1 base and J 9 bases, with 6 bases left between them. Germline V gives CDR1 MDHEN, CDR2 SYDVKM. The CDR3, as DNA: TGTGCCAGCAGTTTATTACAGAAAGCTTTCTTT. Its translation: CASSLLQKAFF.

The CDR3 sequence: CASSLAGDRGSSYTF. The CDR3 DNA reads TGTGCCAGCAGCTTGGCCGGGGACAGGGGGTCGAGCTACACCTTC. V and J are TRBV5-4 and TRBJ1-2; 11 nucleotides align to TRBD1. CDR1 and CDR2 from the germline V gene are SGHNT and YYREEE (reference sequence). There are 15 residues in the CDR3. V gave up 0 bases and J gave up 9 bases; unmatched junction bases: 7.

The rearrangement uses TRBV5-1 and TRBJ1-1, with 9 bases lining up with TRBD1. This CDR3 has 17 amino acids. Germline CDR1 SGHRS, CDR2 YFSETQ. The V gene end was trimmed by 5 bases and the J gene end by 4 bases; junction bases not matched to a gene: 15. The CDR3 nucleotides are TGCGCCAGCAGTCGAAAATCCGGGACAGGGTTCTCCACTGAAGCTTTCTTT. Residues: CASSRKSGTGFSTEAFF.

The chain carries TRBV5-4 and TRBJ2-2; 10 positions agree with TRBD2. The ends lost 4 bases at V and 1 base at J; junction bases unmatched: 7. From germline, CDR1 is SGHNT and CDR2 YYREEE (reference sequence). This CDR3 has 17 residues. The chain's CDR3 is CASSRAPSGGNTGELFF. DNA for the CDR3: TGTGCCAGCAGCCGGGCCCCTAGCGGGGGGAACACCGGGGAGCTGTTTTTT.

The chain combines TRBV27 with TRBJ1-1; tentatively, D is TRBD1 (5 bases). V was trimmed by 1 base and J by 6 bases, leaving 18 bases between them. From germline, CDR1 is MNHEY and CDR2 SMNVEV (reference sequence). The CDR3 contains 16 residues. CDR3 bases: TGTGCCAGCAGTTTATGGGGAGGGGACGAGGGACCTGAAGCTTTCTTT. Its protein is CASSLWGGDEGPEAFF.

In this sample, this clone turned up a few times. The V and J genes are TRBV5-6 and TRBJ2-7; 10 positions agree with TRBD1. This CDR3 has 15 amino acids. V shed 2 bases and J 2 bases; nucleotides not matched to a gene: 4. Germline V lookup: CDR1 SGHDT, CDR2 YYEEEE. Here the CDR3 DNA reads TGTGCCAGCAGCTTTTCCGGGACAGGGGCCTACGAGCAGTACTTC. It yields the protein CASSFSGTGAYEQYF.

V and J are TRBV11-2 and TRBJ2-1; 8 bases are shared with TRBD2. The V gene's germline CDR1 is SGHAT and CDR2 FQNNGV. The CDR3 extends over 15 amino acids. V lost 3 bases and J lost 8; bases outside the gene matches: 9. As DNA, the CDR3 is TGTGCCAGCAGCTTTGGGGGCGGGGGGAATGATGAGCAGTTCTTC. Protein: CASSFGGGGNDEQFF.

This chain joins TRBV29-1 and TRBJ1-4; D might be TRBD1 (5 bases). CDR1 SQVTM and CDR2 ANQGSEA come from the germline V gene. The ends were cut back, 4 bases at V and 0 bases at J, with 15 bases in the middle. This CDR3 has 16 residues. CDR3 DNA sequence: TGCAGCGTTGCAGGGCCAACTTCTACAACTAATGAAAAACTGTTTTTT. This gives the protein CSVAGPTSTTNEKLFF.

This chain uses TRBV4-1 with TRBJ2-7; the D gene is possibly TRBD1 (6 bases). CDR1 MGHRA and CDR2 YSYEKL come from the germline V gene. The CDR3 runs to 13 residues. The V gene lost 1 base and the J gene lost 5 bases, with 9 bases spanning the gap. The CDR3 here is CASSQGAGDEQYF. The CDR3 DNA reads as TGCGCCAGCAGCCAAGGAGCAGGGGACGAGCAGTACTTC.

This clone has only a few counts. The J gene is TRBJ1-5, the V gene TRBV6-4; 7 bases line up with TRBD1. The CDR3 has 13 residues. Trimming removed 4 bases from V and 6 bases from J; junction bases left unmatched: 3. The germline V gene encodes CDR1 MRHNA and CDR2 SNTAGT. CDR3 nucleotide sequence: TGTGCCAGCAGTGTCCAGGGGGGTCAGCCCCAGCATTTT. This codes for CASSVQGGQPQHF.

This rearrangement joins TRBV28 to TRBJ1-5; 11 nucleotides agree with TRBD1. The V gene's germline CDR1 is MDHEN and CDR2 SYDVKM. The CDR3 has 16 amino acids. With 6 bases clipped from V and 6 bases from J, the junction kept 10 bases outside the gene matches. The CDR3 coding sequence is TGTGCCAGCAGCTCCCTCCGGACAGGGGGCATTCAGCCCCAGCATTTT. This translates into CASSSLRTGGIQPQHF.

This chain uses TRBV4-1 with TRBJ2-5, with D unresolved. Looked up from germline, CDR1 is MGHRA and CDR2 is YSYEKL. The length of the CDR3 is 13 residues. Trimming stripped 1 base from V and 5 bases from J, with 8 bases between. The CDR3 region has the DNA TGCGCCAGCAGCCAAGGTCTCCTCGAGACCCAGTACTTC. It yields the protein CASSQGLLETQYF.